This record covers a single TCR beta chain. The target antigen is unknown. This record belongs to a study of CD8 T cells in Susac syndrome. The authors reverse transcribed roughly 0.5 to 1 ug RNA with random hexamers. Amplification of TCR beta CDR3 used immunoSEQ multiplex PCR across 54 Vbeta and 13 Jbeta. Each CDR3 protein is one row after TCRdb ran MiXCR on the immunoSEQ multiplex PCR reads. The sample consists of fewer than 200,000 distinct CDR3 sequences, about 95% of them appearing once. The CDR3 has 15 residues. Trimming cost V 4 bases and J 1 base, with 15 bases left between them. The germline CDR1 and CDR2 sequences are SGHRS and YFSETQ. Both CD4+ and CD8+ T cells were negatively isolated, and TEMRA cells underwent FACS enrichment. Overall study results and limits: The TCR sequencing and HLA analysis in the study involved a relatively small number of individuals, as the study acknowledged.

The sample consisted of CD8+ T cells from PBMCs. The chain recombines TRBV5-1 with TRBJ2-7; the D gene could be TRBD1 or TRBD2 (7 bases each). The sequence was collected from a human donor with multiple sclerosis. Written as DNA, the CDR3 is TGCGCCAGCAGCCTGGGAGGGGGCGCTTCCTACGAGCAGTACTTC. This sequence encodes CASSLGGGASYEQYF.